Below, 7 T cell receptor beta chains from the same sample are listed, as sequenced in a study of cytomegalovirus exposure and HLA in healthy donors. A multiplex PCR was run with 60 Vbeta primers and 13 Jbeta primers. Using immunoSEQ multiplex PCR, the repertoire was profiled, and TCRdb retains in-frame clones only, with some absent. This sample has 100,000 to 150,000 clones, with 80% found just once. The sequenced sample was PBMCs. The receptors derive from a man aged 40-49 years in good health and CMV-seronegative.

In its sample, this clone was seen a few times. The chain uses TRBV29-1 and TRBJ1-1, with a tentative D call TRBD1 (5 bases). The CDR3 spans 13 residues. The V and J ends lost 4 bases and 4 bases respectively, with 13 bases between them. From germline, CDR1 is SQVTM and CDR2 ANQGSEA. The CDR3 DNA is TGCAGCGTTGTTGCGGGGAGGGGCACTGAAGCTTTCTTT. As protein: CSVVAGRGTEAFF.

Comments on this clone: Germline is not matched at one junction end, which may reflect a read error. Other DNA variants within this sample encode the same CDR3. The chain couples TRBV5-4 to TRBJ1-2; tentative D call: TRBD1 (6 bases). CDR1 and CDR2 from the germline V gene are SGHNT and YYREEE (reference sequence). CDR3 length: 12 amino acids. The CDR3 sequence: CASSLDSYGYTF. The CDR3 nucleotides are TGTGCCAGCAGTTTGGACAGCTATGGCTACACCTTC.

The V and J genes are TRBV6-1 and TRBJ2-3; 7 nucleotides line up with TRBD1. V trimming: 6 bases; J trimming: 5 bases; junction bases outside the gene matches: 5. CDR1 is MNHNS and CDR2 is SASEGT in the germline V gene. The CDR3 totals 13 residues. The CDR3 here is CASRAPGGDTQYF. The CDR3 DNA is TGTGCCAGCAGGGCCCCAGGGGGAGATACGCAGTATTTT.

The chain uses TRBV28 and TRBJ1-5; D is perhaps TRBD1 (5 bases). Trimming removed 6 bases from V and 5 bases from J, with 14 bases in between. In germline, CDR1 is MDHEN, CDR2 SYDVKM. This CDR3 is built from 14 residues. The CDR3 nucleotides read TGTGCCAGCAGCTCCACGGGGGAACATCAGCCCCAGCATTTT. Protein product: CASSSTGEHQPQHF.

CDR3 in amino acids: CASSLIPGQGAMPQHF. The CDR3 DNA reads as TGTGCCAGCAGCCTGATCCCTGGACAGGGCGCAATGCCCCAGCATTTT. V usage is TRBV7-2 and J usage is TRBJ1-5, with TRBD1 identical over 8 bases. V was clipped by 5 bases and J by 9 bases; unmatched bases: 15. Germline-derived CDR1 and CDR2 are SGHTA and FQGNSA. CDR3 length: 16 amino acids.

This clone was seen only a few times. This chain connects TRBV19 to TRBJ2-3; TRBD2 matches 7 bases. The CDR3 is made up of 13 amino acids. V trimming: 8 bases; J trimming: 5 bases; junction bases outside the gene matches: 7. Germline lookup yields CDR1 LNHDA and CDR2 SQIVND (reference sequence). CDR3 residues: CASQAGPGDTQYF. CDR3 DNA: TGTGCCAGTCAAGCGGGGCCCGGAGATACGCAGTATTTT.

The chain recombines TRBV6-1 with TRBJ1-6; D perhaps matches TRBD1 (6 bases). CDR3 length equals 15 residues. CDR1 and CDR2 (germline): MNHNS, SASEGT. V lost 0 bases and J lost 10, with 13 bases in between. In DNA, the CDR3 is TGTGCCAGCAGTGAAGCTTTCGCAGGGGCCTCACCCCTCCACTTT. This sequence encodes CASSEAFAGASPLHF.